The clone carrying this T cell receptor beta chain was detected many times. Its antigen is unidentified. Losses at the gene ends were 4 bases for V and 7 bases for J; bases not matched to a gene: 7. The CDR3 is 14 residues long. CDR1 and CDR2 from the germline V gene are MNHEY and SMNVEV (reference sequence). These data originate in a study of beta chain features in type 1 diabetes. Expressed TCRB transcripts were sequenced because the isolated RNA had all been reverse transcribed beforehand. Profiling relied on immunoSEQ multiplex PCR, and the TCRdb table lists in-frame clones only, not all of them. The repertoire has hundreds of thousands of clones, under 8.5% of them found once; the top ten carry around 0.45%. Study-wide findings and caveats: A potential PCR bias toward shorter templates would be equal in patient and control samples.

Sequenced material: central memory CD4+ T cells from blood. The rearrangement links TRBV27 to TRBJ2-5, with 9 bases identical to TRBD2. The receptor comes from a young woman in good health. In DNA form, the CDR3 reads TGTGCCAGCAGTTATAGCGGGAGTCATGGGACCCAGTACTTC. This codes for CASSYSGSHGTQYF.